One sample yielded the 27 T cell receptor beta chains listed below, sequenced in a study of read filtering for tumor transcriptome and immune sequencing. The library was built from approximately 400 ng RNA with molecular barcoded adaptors for alpha/delta and beta/gamma chains. One entry per CDR3 protein results from TCRdb running MiXCR on the reads. The table shows 45,000 to 55,000 distinct CDR3 sequences, with roughly 19% occurring only once. The specimen was a population of CD138-negative cells sorted from bone marrow. All receptors come from a donor aged 40 or older with multiple myeloma.

The CDR3 DNA is TGTGCCAGCAGCTTGGTAGCGGGAGGGCCGGGAAACATTCAGTACTTC. This sequence encodes CASSLVAGGPGNIQYF. The V and J genes are TRBV7-2 and TRBJ2-4; 11 bases align to TRBD2. V trimming: 3 bases; J trimming: 6 bases; junction bases outside the gene matches: 7. From germline, CDR1 is SGHTA and CDR2 FQGNSA. This CDR3 is built from 16 residues.

A few counts support this clonotype. This chain links TRBV7-2 with TRBJ2-5; D ambiguous. CDR1 is SGHTA, CDR2 FQGNSA, per germline. This CDR3 spans 15 amino acids. With 5 bases removed from V and 1 base from J, the gap between germline ends came to 14 bases. The CDR3 reads CASSQKQTFQETQYF. The CDR3, as DNA: TGTGCCAGCAGCCAGAAACAAACTTTCCAAGAGACCCAGTACTTC.

This clonotype came up many times. This rearrangement joins TRBV5-1 to TRBJ1-1; tentatively, D is TRBD1 (5 bases). This CDR3 is built from 14 residues. V lost 4 bases and J lost 6, with 16 bases in between. Germline CDR1 reads SGHRS; CDR2 reads YFSETQ. The CDR3 bases are TGCGCCAGCAGCCCGGGACGTTTAATGTCTGAAGCTTTCTTT. Translated: CASSPGRLMSEAFF.

This clonotype occurred many times. This chain uses TRBV29-1 with TRBJ1-1; maybe TRBD1 (5 bases). Trimming took 4 bases from V and 7 from J, leaving 16 bases between them. Looked up from germline, CDR1 is SQVTM and CDR2 is ANQGSEA. The CDR3 contains 13 residues. The CDR3 DNA sequence: TGCAGCGTTGGACCGCCCGGGGCCCTTGAAGCTTTCTTT. Residues: CSVGPPGALEAFF.

In regard to this clonotype: This may come from a read error, since a much larger clone is one base off. V is TRBV7-9 and J is TRBJ2-5; D not certain. Germline V CDR1 and CDR2: SEHNR, FQNEAQ (reference sequence). Trimming shortened V by 4 bases and J by 1 base, and 4 bases separated the two germline ends. The CDR3 is 12 amino acids. The CDR3 loop is CASSSSQETQYF. The CDR3 DNA reads TGTGCCAGCAGCTCTTCCCAAGAGACCCAGTACTTC. Based on the CDR3 plus reference TRBV7-9 and TRBJ2-5, the full variable domain is DTGVSQNPRHKITKRGQNVTFRCDPISEHNRLYWYRQTLGQGPEFLTYFQNEAQLEKSRLLSDRFSAERPKGSFSTLEIQRTEQGDSAMYLCASSSSQETQYFGPGTRLLVL.

This clonotype was seen at least ten times. This sequence joins TRBV23-1 and TRBJ1-4, with D hard to call. TRBV23-1 is sorted into the ORF group, with uncertain function. The CDR3 is made up of 18 amino acids. Trimming stripped 1 base from V and 0 bases from J, with 15 bases between. CDR3 residues: CASSQLFSGGATNEKLFF. DNA for the CDR3: TGCGCCAGCAGTCAATTGTTCTCGGGAGGTGCAACTAATGAAAAACTGTTTTTT.

Comments on this clonotype: A read error may be the cause here, since a much bigger clone is one base away. The gene calls are TRBV2 and TRBJ1-5; D perhaps matches TRBD1 (5 bases). CDR1 SNHLY and CDR2 FYNNEI come from the germline V gene. CDR3 length: 14 residues. V dropped 7 bases and J dropped 7 bases, with 17 bases sitting between them. The CDR3: CASISGARWQPQHF. For the CDR3, the DNA is TGTGCCAGCATAAGTGGGGCTCGCTGGCAGCCCCAGCATTTT.

Turning to this clonotype: It may be a read error: a sequence one base away is much more abundant. The CDR3, as DNA: TGTGCCAGCAGCAAAAGGGTGCGGGACTATCAATATGAGCAGTTCTTC. This encodes CASSKRVRDYQYEQFF. The V and J genes are TRBV21-1 and TRBJ2-1; TRBD2 was called by the table and not checked on the DNA. TRBV21-1 is noted as a pseudogene. The CDR3 is 16 amino acids.

As for this clonotype: Sequence at one end of the junction differs from germline and may be a read error. The chain has TRBV24-1 and TRBJ2-1, with 9 positions matching TRBD2. This CDR3 is built from 16 residues. Germline V lookup: CDR1 KGHDR, CDR2 SFDVKD. The CDR3 loop reads CATSDFVAGAYNEQPF. The CDR3 coding sequence is TGTGCCACCAGTGATTTTGTAGCGGGGGCCTACAATGAGCAGCCCTTC.

For this clonotype: This sequence may be a read error, since a much larger clone differs from it by one base. This chain connects TRBV20-1 to TRBJ2-3; D is possibly TRBD1 or TRBD2 (6 bases each). Between the trimmed V and J ends, which lost 5 bases and 7 bases, there was a span of 10 bases. Germline lookup yields CDR1 DFQATT and CDR2 SNEGSKA (reference sequence). The CDR3 totals 11 residues. The CDR3 is CSAGGGNTQYF. The CDR3 DNA is TGCAGTGCTGGAGGGGGAAATACGCAGTATTTT.

This clonotype was detected many times. CDR3 nucleotides: TGCAGTGCTAGACGGGACATTGAAGCTTTCTTT. It yields the protein CSARRDIEAFF. V is TRBV20-1 and J is TRBJ1-1; maybe TRBD1 (6 bases). The V and J ends lost 2 bases and 7 bases respectively, with 8 bases between them. This CDR3 has 11 amino acids. Germline CDR1 DFQATT, CDR2 SNEGSKA (reference sequence).

This clonotype was observed at least ten times. The chain uses TRBV30 and TRBJ2-7; 9 nucleotides agree with TRBD1. V lost 2 bases and J lost 5; bases outside the gene matches: 4. The CDR3 is made up of 13 amino acids. In germline, CDR1 is GTSNPN, CDR2 SVGIG (reference sequence). This CDR3 is CAWSPGQGHEQYF. CDR3 nucleotides: TGTGCCTGGAGTCCGGGACAGGGACACGAGCAGTACTTC.

This clonotype has at least ten counts. The V and J genes are TRBV7-2 and TRBJ1-4, with no clear D. This CDR3 comprises 15 residues. Germline values: CDR1 SGHTA, CDR2 FQGNSA. V was pared by 3 bases and J by 3 bases, with 11 bases between. DNA of the CDR3: TGTGCCAGCAGCTTCCGAGCCGGGGCTAATGAAAAACTGTTTTTT. Its protein product is CASSFRAGANEKLFF. The full variable domain, rest sourced from reference TRBV7-2 and TRBJ1-4, is GAGVSQSPSNKVTEKGKDVELRCDPISGHTALYWYRQSLGQGLEFLIYFQGNSAPDKSGLPSDRFSAERTGGSVSTLTIQRTQQEDSAVYLCASSFRAGANEKLFFGSGTQLSVL.

This clonotype was picked up a small number of times. A read error may be the cause here, since a much bigger clone is one base away. The chain links TRBV7-2 to TRBJ2-5; D not certain. The V gene's germline CDR1 is SGHTA and CDR2 FQGNSA. CDR3 size: 15 residues. CDR3 coding DNA: TGTGCCAGCAGCTTAGGCTTTGGTGGGCAAGAGACCCAGTGCTTC. It translates to CASSLGFGGQETQCF.

This clonotype was observed many times. The V gene is TRBV20-1, the J gene TRBJ1-5; possible D gene TRBD1, 5 bases. The CDR3 runs 15 residues. Trimming stripped 2 bases from V and 5 bases from J, with 16 bases between. In germline, CDR1 is DFQATT, CDR2 SNEGSKA (reference sequence). CDR3 sequence: CSARIRGRNYQPQHF. The CDR3 nucleotides read TGCAGTGCTAGAATACGGGGCAGAAATTATCAGCCCCAGCATTTT.

The sample holds many counts of this clonotype. The V and J genes are TRBV7-8 and TRBJ2-3; 9 nucleotides line up with TRBD2. The germline gives CDR1 SGHVS, CDR2 FQNEAQ. V shed 0 bases and J 1 base; nucleotides not matched to a gene: 2. The CDR3 totals 16 residues. CDR3 amino acids: CASSLAASGGTDTQYF. The DNA for the CDR3 is TGTGCCAGCAGCTTAGCGGCTAGCGGGGGCACAGATACGCAGTATTTT.

This clonotype was seen repeatedly, ten times or more. This chain uses TRBV20-1 with TRBJ2-7; D is perhaps TRBD1 (7 bases). V lost 2 bases and J lost 5, with 16 bases in between. Germline values: CDR1 DFQATT, CDR2 SNEGSKA (reference sequence). This CDR3 comprises 14 residues. The CDR3: CSARSVEGANEQYF. The CDR3 region has the DNA TGCAGTGCTAGATCGGTGGAGGGGGCAAACGAGCAGTACTTC.

This clonotype was observed at least ten times. The rearrangement joins TRBV4-2 to TRBJ1-5, with 9 bases matching TRBD1. The germline V gene encodes CDR1 LGHNA and CDR2 YNFKEQ. This CDR3 spans 14 amino acids. V shed 2 bases and J 6 bases; nucleotides not matched to a gene: 2. This CDR3 is CASSQTGGAQPQHF. In nucleotides, the CDR3 is TGTGCCAGCAGCCAAACAGGGGGCGCTCAGCCCCAGCATTTT.

This clonotype was seen at least ten times. The CDR3 DNA is TGTGCCAGCAGGCCCTATCCAACGTCCTACAATGAGCAGTTCTTC. Residues: CASRPYPTSYNEQFF. The J gene is TRBJ2-1, the V gene TRBV5-6; D not resolved. Germline CDR1 SGHDT, CDR2 YYEEEE. V gave up 5 bases and J gave up 1 base, with 13 bases separating them. The CDR3 loop spans 15 amino acids.

This clonotype was counted at least ten times. This sequence joins TRBV7-2 and TRBJ2-7; D gene uncertain. Germline loops: CDR1 SGHTA, CDR2 FQGNSA. The CDR3 contains 13 residues. The V and J ends lost 3 bases and 4 bases respectively, with 10 bases between them. The CDR3 nucleotides read TGTGCCAGCAGCTTGATGGGCGGTTACGAGCAGTACTTC. Translating gives CASSLMGGYEQYF. The full variable domain, with the rest looked up from reference TRBV7-2 and TRBJ2-7, is GAGVSQSPSNKVTEKGKDVELRCDPISGHTALYWYRQSLGQGLEFLIYFQGNSAPDKSGLPSDRFSAERTGGSVSTLTIQRTQQEDSAVYLCASSLMGGYEQYFGPGTRLTVT.

This clonotype was seen more than once but under ten times. V is TRBV2 and J is TRBJ2-1; D tentatively fits TRBD1 or TRBD2 (5 bases each). Per germline, CDR1 SNHLY and CDR2 FYNNEI. The CDR3 contains 13 residues. Trimming stripped 2 bases from V and 12 bases from J, with 14 bases between. The CDR3 nucleotides read TGTGCCAGCAGTGAAAGCCAGGGCGGGTTGCAGTTCTTC. It yields the protein CASSESQGGLQFF.

In the case of this clonotype: One base away lies a much larger clone, so this may be a sequencing read error. V is TRBV5-1 and J is TRBJ2-3; 7 bases line up with TRBD2. This CDR3 region has 14 residues. The germline V gene encodes CDR1 SGHRS and CDR2 YFSETQ. CDR3 in amino acids: CASSFGGSLDTRYF. In DNA, the CDR3 is TGCGCCAGCAGCTTTGGCGGGAGCCTGGATACGCGGTATTTT.

At least ten counts were recorded for this clonotype. The chain employs TRBV28 and TRBJ2-1; D is undetermined. The germline V gene encodes CDR1 MDHEN and CDR2 SYDVKM. There are 12 residues in the CDR3. Between the trimmed V and J ends, which lost 6 bases and 5 bases, there was a span of 8 bases. This chain's CDR3 is CASSEQDNEQFF. The CDR3 nucleotides read TGTGCCAGCAGCGAGCAGGACAATGAGCAGTTCTTC.

This clonotype has ten or more counts. This chain connects TRBV7-9 to TRBJ2-7, with TRBD2 identical over 11 bases. Germline trimming cut 4 bases from V and 4 bases from J; bases unmatched to any gene: 3. Looked up from germline, CDR1 is SEHNR and CDR2 is FQNEAQ (reference sequence). This CDR3 has 14 amino acids. The CDR3 spells CASSSGTSGYEQYF. In DNA, the CDR3 is TGTGCCAGCAGCTCCGGGACTAGCGGATACGAGCAGTACTTC. The complete variable domain, with remaining parts taken from reference TRBV7-9 and TRBJ2-7, reads DTGVSQNPRHKITKRGQNVTFRCDPISEHNRLYWYRQTLGQGPEFLTYFQNEAQLEKSRLLSDRFSAERPKGSFSTLEIQRTEQGDSAMYLCASSSGTSGYEQYFGPGTRLTVT.

Ten or more counts support this clonotype. The rearrangement uses TRBV18 and TRBJ2-7, with D maybe TRBD2 (5 bases). Trimming removed 3 bases at V and 5 bases at J, with 11 bases between. Looked up from germline, CDR1 is KGHSH and CDR2 is LQKENI. There are 13 residues in the CDR3. The CDR3 DNA reads as TGTGCCAGCTCACCCGGGGTAAAGCACGAGCAGTACTTC. Translating it yields CASSPGVKHEQYF.

This chain links TRBV20-1 with TRBJ2-3; 9 nucleotides match TRBD1. The ends lost 4 bases at V and 2 bases at J; junction bases unmatched: 7. The V gene's germline CDR1 is DFQATT and CDR2 SNEGSKA (reference sequence). The CDR3 contains 15 residues. The CDR3 DNA sequence: TGCAGTGCTATCGGGGGACAGGGTGCCACAGATACGCAGTATTTT. Encoded protein: CSAIGGQGATDTQYF.

This clonotype came up many times. The chain is built from TRBV29-1 and TRBJ2-2, with D tentatively TRBD1 or TRBD2 (5 bases each). Trimming cost V 6 bases and J 7 bases, with 18 bases left between them. The length of the CDR3 is 14 residues. Germline-derived CDR1 and CDR2 are SQVTM and ANQGSEA. The CDR3 reads CSVTGTQRIGELFF. DNA for the CDR3: TGCAGCGTAACCGGGACCCAAAGGATCGGGGAGCTGTTTTTT.